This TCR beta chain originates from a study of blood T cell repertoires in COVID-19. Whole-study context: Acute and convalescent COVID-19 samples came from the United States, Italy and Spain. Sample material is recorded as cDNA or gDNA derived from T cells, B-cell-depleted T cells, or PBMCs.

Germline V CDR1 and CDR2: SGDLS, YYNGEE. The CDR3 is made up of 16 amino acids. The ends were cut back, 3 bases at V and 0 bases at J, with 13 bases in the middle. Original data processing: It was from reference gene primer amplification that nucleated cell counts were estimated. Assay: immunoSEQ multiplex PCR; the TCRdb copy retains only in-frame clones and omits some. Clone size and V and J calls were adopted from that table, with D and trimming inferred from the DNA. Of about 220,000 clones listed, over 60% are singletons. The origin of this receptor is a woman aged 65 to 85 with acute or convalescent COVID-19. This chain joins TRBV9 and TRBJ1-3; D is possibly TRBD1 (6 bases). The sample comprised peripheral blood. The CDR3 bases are TGTGCCAGCAGCGGAATAACAGGGAGCTCTGGAAACACCATATATTTT. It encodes CASSGITGSSGNTIYF.